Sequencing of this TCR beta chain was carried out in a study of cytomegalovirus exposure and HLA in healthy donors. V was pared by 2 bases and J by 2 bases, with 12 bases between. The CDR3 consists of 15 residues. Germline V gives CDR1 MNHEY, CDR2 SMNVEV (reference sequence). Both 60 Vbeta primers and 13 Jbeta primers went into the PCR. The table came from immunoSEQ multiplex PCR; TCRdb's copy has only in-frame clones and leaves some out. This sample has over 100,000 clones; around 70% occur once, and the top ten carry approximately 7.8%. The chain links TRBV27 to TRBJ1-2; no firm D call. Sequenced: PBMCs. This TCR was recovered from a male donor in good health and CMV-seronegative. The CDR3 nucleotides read TGTGCCAGCAGTTTAGAGAGGACGGGGAACTATGGCTACACCTTC. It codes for CASSLERTGNYGYTF.